Presented here are 23 T cell receptor beta chains from one specimen sequenced in a study of T-cell reconstitution after alpha-beta-depleted transplantation in children. For TCRbeta, the library was prepared with unique molecular identifiers. TCRdb reanalysed the PCR reads using MiXCR and keeps one entry per CDR3 protein. The top ten hold 10% of the sample, which has 250,000 to 300,000 distinct CDR3 sequences, 9.9% seen once. The source material was PBMCs from the stem cell graft donor, sampled from the stem cell graft. All receptors derive from a human donor who donated a stem cell graft to a child with SCID.

The CDR3 nucleotides read TGTGCCAGCAGTTACTCGAGAGGGAGCTCCTACGAGCAGTACTTC. Translated, it gives CASSYSRGSSYEQYF. The chain carries TRBV6-2 or TRBV6-3 and TRBJ2-7; the D gene is possibly TRBD2 (5 bases). V was trimmed by 0 bases and J by 0 bases, leaving 9 bases between them. This CDR3 is 15 amino acids long. From germline, CDR1 is MNHEY and CDR2 SVGEGT.

This chain uses TRBV20-1 with TRBJ2-2, with D unresolved. The CDR3 has 16 amino acids. Germline loops: CDR1 DFQATT, CDR2 SNEGSKA (reference sequence). The germline V and J ends were trimmed by 0 bases and 4 bases, with 15 bases remaining between them. The CDR3 region has the DNA TGCAGTGCTAGAGATAGGCTGGTAGGAGTCACCGGGGAGCTGTTTTTT. This gives the protein CSARDRLVGVTGELFF.

This clonotype was observed a few times. The chain couples TRBV7-9 to TRBJ2-7; the D gene is possibly TRBD1 (6 bases). CDR1 and CDR2 (germline): SEHNR, FQNEAQ (reference sequence). This CDR3 is built from 14 residues. The V gene lost 5 bases and the J gene lost 5 bases, with 16 bases spanning the gap. CDR3 nucleotides: TGTGCCAGCAGCCTGACCCAGGGGCGGGACGAGCAGTACTTC. Its protein product is CASSLTQGRDEQYF.

This clonotype was found a few times. The chain recombines TRBV19 with TRBJ2-5, with D unclear. Germline CDR1 is LNHDA and CDR2 is SQIVND (reference sequence). This CDR3 has 15 residues. V was clipped by 6 bases and J by 1 base, with 15 bases between them. The CDR3, as DNA: TGTGCCAGTAGATATAGGGCGTCTACCCAAGAGACCCAGTACTTC. Its translation: CASRYRASTQETQYF.

This clonotype was recorded many times. The chain couples TRBV20-1 to TRBJ1-1; the D is unclear. Trimming removed 8 bases from V and 1 base from J, with 14 bases in between. Germline values: CDR1 DFQATT, CDR2 SNEGSKA (reference sequence). This CDR3 contains 13 residues. DNA for the CDR3: TGCAGTACCTTAGGGCGTGGGAACACTGAAGCTTTCTTT. Its translation is CSTLGRGNTEAFF.

The V and J genes are TRBV20-1 and TRBJ2-7, with D possibly matching TRBD2 (6 bases). Looked up from germline, CDR1 is DFQATT and CDR2 is SNEGSKA (reference sequence). The CDR3 length is 15 residues. Trimming pared 5 bases from V and 1 base from J, leaving 18 bases between. CDR3 DNA: TGCAGTGCTTCGGCTGCGGGGCCCTCTTCCTACGAGCAGTACTTC. It yields the protein CSASAAGPSSYEQYF.

This clonotype has a count of ten or more. The rearrangement joins TRBV12-3 or TRBV12-4 to TRBJ2-7; TRBD1 matches at 7 bases. The CDR3 sequence is 15 residues long. Trimming cost V 5 bases and J 2 bases; bases outside gene matches: 9. CDR3 loop: CASSTRTGRAYEQYF. CDR3 DNA: TGTGCCAGCAGTACGCGGACAGGTCGAGCCTACGAGCAGTACTTC.

Only a few counts were recorded for this clonotype. The J gene is TRBJ2-7, the V gene TRBV20-1; D may be TRBD1 (6 bases). The CDR3 length is 14 residues. Trimming removed 6 bases from V and 5 bases from J, with 20 bases in between. Germline-derived CDR1 and CDR2 are DFQATT and SNEGSKA (reference sequence). CDR3 DNA: TGCAGTGCCCCGTTGCATGGGGGCGTCCACGAGCAGTACTTC. Residues: CSAPLHGGVHEQYF.

The chain carries TRBV2 and TRBJ2-7, with D perhaps matching TRBD1 (5 bases). The V end was cut by 6 bases, the J end by 3 bases, with 9 bases between. The germline CDR1 and CDR2 sequences are SNHLY and FYNNEI. The CDR3 extends over 12 amino acids. In nucleotides, the CDR3 is TGTGCCAGCAGGCAGACAGTCTACGAGCAGTACTTC. This codes for CASRQTVYEQYF.

This clonotype appeared a few times. The V gene is TRBV29-1, the J gene TRBJ2-5; 7 nucleotides line up with TRBD1. Germline-derived CDR1 and CDR2 are SQVTM and ANQGSEA. This CDR3 region has 15 residues. With V trimmed by 4 bases and J by 1 base, 9 bases remained unmatched. CDR3 loop: CSVVISTGFQETQYF. As DNA, the CDR3 is TGCAGCGTTGTCATATCGACAGGGTTCCAAGAGACCCAGTACTTC.

The chain couples TRBV10-3 to TRBJ1-1; D is undetermined. Trimming left V 3 bases short and J 1 base short, with 9 bases between. CDR3 length: 14 amino acids. Germline CDR1 reads ENHRY; CDR2 reads SYGVKD. The CDR3 region is CAISDDVRNTEAFF. The CDR3 DNA sequence: TGTGCCATCAGTGATGACGTCCGGAACACTGAAGCTTTCTTT.

This clonotype was seen only a few times. The chain has TRBV7-9 and TRBJ2-1; weak D call: TRBD2 (5 bases). CDR1 and CDR2 from the germline V gene are SEHNR and FQNEAQ (reference sequence). The V gene lost 6 bases and the J gene lost 4 bases, with 13 bases spanning the gap. The CDR3 extends over 14 amino acids. In DNA, the CDR3 is TGTGCCAGCAGGCTCGGACTTGTATACAATGAGCAGTTCTTC. Translation gives CASRLGLVYNEQFF.

The rearrangement links TRBV12-3 or TRBV12-4 to TRBJ2-2; TRBD1 matches at 7 bases. The CDR3 spans 12 residues. V lost 6 bases, J lost 16 bases, and 11 bases stayed unmatched. The CDR3 is CASSHRTGPWFF. DNA for the CDR3: TGTGCCAGCAGCCACAGGACAGGCCCCTGGTTTTTT.

The chain joins TRBV24-1 to TRBJ2-1; a weak D match, TRBD1 (6 bases). Germline CDR1 reads KGHDR; CDR2 reads SFDVKD. V dropped 4 bases and J dropped 9 bases, with 9 bases sitting between them. The CDR3 covers 12 residues. The CDR3 DNA reads TGTGCCACCAGTGAAAAACAGGGTGAGCAGTTCTTC. It is translated as CATSEKQGEQFF.

This clonotype came up many times. The chain couples TRBV6-1 to TRBJ1-2; 8 nucleotides align to TRBD1. Germline-derived CDR1 and CDR2 are MNHNS and SASEGT. This CDR3 has 14 amino acids. The V and J ends lost 2 bases and 6 bases, in that order; junction bases with no gene match: 5. The chain's CDR3 is CASSERDRHHGYTF. The DNA for the CDR3 is TGTGCCAGCAGTGAACGGGACAGGCACCATGGCTACACCTTC.

The DNA for the CDR3 is TGCGCCAGCAGCTTGGGACAGGGTTGGACCCAGTACTTC. Encoded protein: CASSLGQGWTQYF. The chain recombines TRBV5-1 with TRBJ2-5, with 7 bases aligning to TRBD1. CDR3 length: 13 amino acids. Germline values: CDR1 SGHRS, CDR2 YFSETQ. Trimming cost V 0 bases and J 7 bases; bases outside gene matches: 3.

This clonotype turned up a few times. The rearrangement uses TRBV27 and TRBJ2-1; TRBD1 matches at 8 bases. The germline V gene encodes CDR1 MNHEY and CDR2 SMNVEV (reference sequence). Trimming cost V 3 bases and J 8 bases; bases outside gene matches: 6. This CDR3 comprises 14 residues. The CDR3 loop reads CASSFGQGVDEQFF. The CDR3 DNA is TGTGCCAGCAGTTTCGGACAGGGAGTCGATGAGCAGTTCTTC.

This clonotype was seen repeatedly, ten times or more. The chain is built from TRBV27 and TRBJ2-7; D gene uncertain. Germline loops: CDR1 MNHEY, CDR2 SMNVEV (reference sequence). The CDR3 totals 15 residues. V lost 6 bases and J 2 bases, leaving 17 bases between the germline ends. The CDR3 loop reads CASREVASRAYEQYF. CDR3 nucleotides: TGTGCCAGCAGGGAAGTAGCAAGCCGAGCCTACGAGCAGTACTTC.

V is TRBV5-5 and J is TRBJ2-7; D remains ambiguous. The CDR3 runs 13 residues. Per germline, CDR1 SGHKS and CDR2 YYEKEE (reference sequence). Trimming removed 2 bases at V and 4 bases at J, with 10 bases between. CDR3: CASSFEVGYEQYF. In nucleotides, the CDR3 is TGTGCCAGCAGCTTTGAGGTTGGATACGAGCAGTACTTC. The variable domain in full, completed from reference TRBV5-5 and TRBJ2-7, reads DAGVTQSPTHLIKTRGQQVTLRCSPISGHKSVSWYQQVLGQGPQFIFQYYEKEERGRGNFPDRFSARQFPNYSSELNVNALLLGDSALYLCASSFEVGYEQYFGPGTRLTVT.

The rearrangement uses TRBV20-1 and TRBJ1-1; TRBD1 agrees at 8 bases. This CDR3 region has 15 residues. V shed 4 bases and J 2 bases; nucleotides not matched to a gene: 9. Per the germline V gene, CDR1 is DFQATT and CDR2 is SNEGSKA (reference sequence). The CDR3 DNA reads TGCAGTGCTACCTCAGGGGGCCGCACCAACACTGAAGCTTTCTTT. Encoded protein: CSATSGGRTNTEAFF.

V usage is TRBV6-5 and J usage is TRBJ1-2, with TRBD1 matching 7 bases. The germline V gene has CDR1 MNHEY and CDR2 SVGAGI. V trimming: 4 bases; J trimming: 3 bases; junction bases outside the gene matches: 5. CDR3 length: 14 amino acids. The CDR3 here is CASSFQGGDYGYTF. CDR3 bases: TGTGCCAGCAGTTTCCAGGGGGGCGACTATGGCTACACCTTC.

The rearrangement links TRBV10-3 to TRBJ2-1; 7 bases map to TRBD2. The CDR3 runs to 13 residues. CDR1 is ENHRY and CDR2 is SYGVKD in the germline V gene. Trimming took 10 bases from V and 1 from J; bases not matched to a gene: 4. The CDR3 bases are TGTGCCAACGCGGGGGAGTCCTACAATGAGCAGTTCTTC. Protein: CANAGESYNEQFF.

In this sample, this clonotype turned up a few times. The gene calls are TRBV5-1 and TRBJ2-1, with D uncertain. V was shortened by 0 bases and J by 5 bases, with 12 bases between the two germline ends. CDR1 is SGHRS, CDR2 YFSETQ, per germline. The CDR3 spans 15 residues. CDR3 sequence: CASSLAVLLNNEQFF. DNA for the CDR3: TGCGCCAGCAGCTTGGCAGTACTCCTAAACAATGAGCAGTTCTTC. Combining the CDR3 with reference TRBV5-1 and TRBJ2-1 gives the whole variable domain KAGVTQTPRYLIKTRGQQVTLSCSPISGHRSVSWYQQTPGQGLQFLFEYFSETQRNKGNFPGRFSGRQFSNSRSEMNVSTLELGDSALYLCASSLAVLLNNEQFFGPGTRLTVL.